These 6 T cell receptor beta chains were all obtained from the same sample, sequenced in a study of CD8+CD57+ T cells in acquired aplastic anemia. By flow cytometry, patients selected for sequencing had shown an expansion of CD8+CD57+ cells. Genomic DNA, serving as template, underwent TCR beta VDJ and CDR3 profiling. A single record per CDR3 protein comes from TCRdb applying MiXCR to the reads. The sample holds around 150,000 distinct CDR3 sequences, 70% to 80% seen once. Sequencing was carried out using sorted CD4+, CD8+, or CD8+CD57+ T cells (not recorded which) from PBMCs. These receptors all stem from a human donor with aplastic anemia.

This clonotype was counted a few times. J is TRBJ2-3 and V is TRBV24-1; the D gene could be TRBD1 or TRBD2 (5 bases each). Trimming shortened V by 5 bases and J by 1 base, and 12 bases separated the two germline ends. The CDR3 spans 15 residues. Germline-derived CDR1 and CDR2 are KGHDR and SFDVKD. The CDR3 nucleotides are TGTGCCACCAGTGCCGGGACGCGGGGCACAGATACGCAGTATTTT. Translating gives CATSAGTRGTDTQYF.

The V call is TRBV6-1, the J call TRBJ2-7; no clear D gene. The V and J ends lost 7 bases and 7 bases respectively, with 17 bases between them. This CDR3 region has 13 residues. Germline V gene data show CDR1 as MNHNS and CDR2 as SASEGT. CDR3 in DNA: TGTGCCAGCACCCTTGGTTACCCGGGTGAGCAGTACTTC. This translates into CASTLGYPGEQYF.

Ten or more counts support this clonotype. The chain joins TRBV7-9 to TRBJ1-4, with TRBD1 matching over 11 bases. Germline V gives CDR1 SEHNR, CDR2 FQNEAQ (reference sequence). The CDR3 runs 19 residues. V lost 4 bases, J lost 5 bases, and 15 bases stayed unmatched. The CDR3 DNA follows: TGTGCCAGCAGCTCTCACCGGGGACAGGGGGGAGTACGCAATGAAAAACTGTTTTTT. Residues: CASSSHRGQGGVRNEKLFF.

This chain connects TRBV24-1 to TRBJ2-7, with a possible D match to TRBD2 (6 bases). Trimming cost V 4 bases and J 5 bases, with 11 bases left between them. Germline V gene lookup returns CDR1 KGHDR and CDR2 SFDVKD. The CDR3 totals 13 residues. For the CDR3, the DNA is TGTGCCACCAGTGACCCCGGGACTCACGAGCAGTACTTC. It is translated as CATSDPGTHEQYF.

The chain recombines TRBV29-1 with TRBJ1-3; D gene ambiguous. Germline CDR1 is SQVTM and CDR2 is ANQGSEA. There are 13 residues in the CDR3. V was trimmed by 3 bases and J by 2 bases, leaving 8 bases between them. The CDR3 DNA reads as TGCAGCGTTGAGCCCTTGACTGGAAACACCATATATTTT. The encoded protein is CSVEPLTGNTIYF.

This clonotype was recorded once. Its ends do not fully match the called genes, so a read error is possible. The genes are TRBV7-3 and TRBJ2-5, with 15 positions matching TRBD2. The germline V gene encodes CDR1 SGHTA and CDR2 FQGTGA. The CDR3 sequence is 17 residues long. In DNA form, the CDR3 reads TGTGCCAGCAGTGGACTAGCGGGAGGGCCGAACCAAGAGGCCCAGTACTTC. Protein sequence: CASSGLAGGPNQEAQYF.